These 17 T cell receptor beta chains share one sample of origin, sequenced in a study of OX40 agonist ivuxolimab in advanced cancers. Assay used: immunoSEQ multiplex PCR; TCRdb lists only in-frame clones, some missing. The sample lists about 77,000 clones; around four fifths were seen once. Material: CD4+ or CD8+ T cells sorted from blood, obtained in a trial of the OX40 agonist ivuxolimab. The receptors derive from an adult with an advanced solid tumor such as melanoma, head and neck, liver or kidney cancer.

The chain carries TRBV13 and TRBJ2-7; the match to TRBD2 covers 11 bases. The CDR3 sequence is 15 residues long. Germline V gene data show CDR1 as PRHDT and CDR2 as FYEKMQ (reference sequence). V shed 5 bases and J 5 bases; nucleotides not matched to a gene: 8. Here the CDR3 reads CASSQPGLAAHEQYF. CDR3 bases: TGTGCCAGCAGCCAACCGGGACTAGCGGCCCACGAGCAGTACTTC.

This chain connects TRBV6-6 to TRBJ2-7; TRBD2 aligns across 8 bases. The germline V gene encodes CDR1 MNHNY and CDR2 SVGAGI (reference sequence). This CDR3 contains 14 residues. V dropped 6 bases and J dropped 4; count of bases not matched to a gene: 8. In DNA, the CDR3 is TGTGCCAGCAGACCGCGCGGGGGGACTTACGAGCAGTACTTC. It specifies CASRPRGGTYEQYF.

The chain carries TRBV4-1 and TRBJ1-2; tentative D call: TRBD1 (5 bases). Germline V gives CDR1 MGHRA, CDR2 YSYEKL. The CDR3 has 16 amino acids. V was cut by 1 base and J by 2 bases, with 14 bases left in between. The CDR3 loop is CASSQGNGAGNYGYTF. CDR3 in DNA: TGCGCCAGCAGCCAAGGAAACGGGGCGGGGAACTATGGCTACACCTTC.

V and J are TRBV5-3 and TRBJ1-4; D is uncertain. TRBV5-3 is placed among ORFs of uncertain function. Deletions cut 0 bases from V and 8 bases from J, with 20 bases between. The CDR3 spans 17 residues. The CDR3 region is CARSLVATPYPGEKLFF. DNA for the CDR3: TGTGCCAGAAGCTTGGTGGCGACACCCTATCCAGGCGAAAAACTGTTTTTT.

The chain combines TRBV5-8 with TRBJ1-5; a weak D match, TRBD1 (6 bases). Trimming shortened V by 1 base and J by 7 bases, and 12 bases separated the two germline ends. The CDR3 is made up of 14 amino acids. The germline CDR1 and CDR2 sequences are SGHTS and YDEGEE. CDR3 coding DNA: TGTGCCAGCAGCTTGCGGGGGCCCTGGCAGCCCCAGCATTTT. Its translation is CASSLRGPWQPQHF.

The chain couples TRBV5-4 to TRBJ2-5; the match to TRBD1 covers 8 bases. This CDR3 region has 15 residues. V shed 4 bases, J shed 4 bases, and the junction held 9 bases outside the gene matches. Looked up from germline, CDR1 is SGHNT and CDR2 is YYREEE (reference sequence). CDR3 in DNA: TGTGCCAGCAGCCCTGACAGGGGTAAAGGAGAGACCCAGTACTTC. Translated: CASSPDRGKGETQYF.

In this sample, this clone turned up once. The rearrangement joins TRBV4-1 to TRBJ2-7; 7 positions match TRBD2. V shed 3 bases and J 2 bases; nucleotides not matched to a gene: 10. Germline CDR1 and CDR2: MGHRA and YSYEKL. The CDR3 covers 16 residues. CDR3 sequence: CASSHPGPRGAYEQYF. CDR3 bases: TGCGCCAGCAGCCACCCGGGACCCCGGGGGGCCTACGAGCAGTACTTC.

The chain is built from TRBV5-1 and TRBJ2-5; no clear D gene. The V gene lost 1 base and the J gene lost 5 bases, with 15 bases spanning the gap. CDR1 and CDR2 (germline): SGHRS, YFSETQ. The CDR3 spans 15 residues. This CDR3 reads CASSLFSQPRETQYF. CDR3 nucleotide sequence: TGCGCCAGCAGCTTGTTTTCGCAACCGCGGGAGACCCAGTACTTC.

This clone was seen a single time. The CDR3 coding sequence is TGCGCCAGCAGCCAAGGTGGTCCAGGGTACTATGGCTACACCTTC. It is translated as CASSQGGPGYYGYTF. The chain couples TRBV4-1 to TRBJ1-2; possible D gene TRBD1, 5 bases. The CDR3 sequence is 15 residues long. The germline gives CDR1 MGHRA, CDR2 YSYEKL. V was cut by 1 base and J by 3 bases, with 12 bases left in between.

J is TRBJ2-5 and V is TRBV29-1, with D unclear. The CDR3 runs 11 residues. V was pared by 4 bases and J by 5 bases, with 8 bases between. Germline CDR1 SQVTM, CDR2 ANQGSEA. The CDR3 sequence: CSVVIWETQYF. CDR3 nucleotide sequence: TGCAGCGTTGTAATATGGGAGACCCAGTACTTC.

The chain combines TRBV5-1 with TRBJ1-2; 8 bases are shared with TRBD1. The CDR3 has 14 residues. Germline V gives CDR1 SGHRS, CDR2 YFSETQ. J was trimmed by 2 bases and V by 0 bases; bases with no gene match: 0. Here the CDR3 DNA reads TGCGCCAGCAGCTTGGGACAGGGGAACTATGGCTACACCTTC. Encoded protein: CASSLGQGNYGYTF.

The chain combines TRBV30 with TRBJ1-3; D call uncertain. V was pared by 3 bases and J by 1 base, with 13 bases between. Germline V lookup: CDR1 GTSNPN, CDR2 SVGIG (reference sequence). This CDR3 has 15 residues. CDR3 nucleotides: TGTGCCTGGAGGCTGAAGGGAGCGTCTGGAAACACCATATATTTT. Its translation is CAWRLKGASGNTIYF.

The chain links TRBV18 to TRBJ2-5, with no clear D. V shed 5 bases and J shed 1 base, with 8 bases lying between them. CDR3 length: 13 amino acids. Germline CDR1 KGHSH, CDR2 LQKENI. Here the CDR3 DNA reads TGTGCCAGCTCAAAGGGTCCCCAAGAGACCCAGTACTTC. Residues: CASSKGPQETQYF. The complete variable domain, with remaining parts taken from reference TRBV18 and TRBJ2-5, reads NAGVMQNPRHLVRRRGQEARLRCSPMKGHSHVYWYRQLPEEGLKFMVYLQKENIIDESGMPKERFSAEFPKEGPSILRIQQVVRGDSAAYFCASSKGPQETQYFGPGTRLLVL.

The chain combines TRBV27 with TRBJ2-1; D is ambiguous. V shed 3 bases and J shed 9 bases, with 18 bases lying between them. The germline gives CDR1 MNHEY, CDR2 SMNVEV (reference sequence). The CDR3 extends over 15 amino acids. CDR3 in DNA: TGTGCCAGCAGTTTGGTAATCAGCCTCGTGGGTGAGCAGTTCTTC. This translates into CASSLVISLVGEQFF.

The genes are TRBV30 and TRBJ1-2; D unclear. There are 15 residues in the CDR3. Deletions cut 2 bases from V and 8 bases from J, with 21 bases between. CDR1 and CDR2 (germline): GTSNPN, SVGIG (reference sequence). The CDR3 DNA reads TGTGCCTGGAGTTACAGCGCCCGAGCGCTTGGGGGCTACACCTTC. Translation: CAWSYSARALGGYTF.

The chain employs TRBV5-1 and TRBJ2-3, with D tentatively TRBD1 or TRBD2 (5 bases each). Germline loops: CDR1 SGHRS, CDR2 YFSETQ. V was pared by 5 bases and J by 5 bases, with 18 bases between. The CDR3 is made up of 15 amino acids. CDR3 in DNA: TGCGCCAGCAGGCCCACGGGGCAGAGTGTAGATACGCAGTATTTT. It translates to CASRPTGQSVDTQYF.

The gene calls are TRBV5-4 and TRBJ2-2; perhaps TRBD1 as D (6 bases). This CDR3 comprises 13 residues. The V end lost 5 bases, the J end lost 6 bases, and 11 bases lay between the germline ends. Per germline, CDR1 SGHNT and CDR2 YYREEE (reference sequence). In DNA, the CDR3 is TGTGCCAGCAGACTGACAGGAGCCGGGGAGCTGTTTTTT. Encoded protein: CASRLTGAGELFF.